Presented here are 27 T cell receptor beta chains from one specimen sequenced in a study of graft-versus-host responses after intestinal transplantation. These receptors have no identified antigens. The repertoire was sequenced with immunoSEQ multiplex PCR; TCRdb's copy has only in-frame clones and lacks some. The repertoire holds about 110,000 clones, with more than 90% as singletons. This material consisted of unstimulated CD4+ T cells sorted from spleen or lymph node cells, taken before transplant. These receptors were collected from a human donor who was the organ donor for an intestinal transplant.

J is TRBJ2-1 and V is TRBV9; D perhaps matches TRBD2 (5 bases). This CDR3 has 16 amino acids. The germline V gene has CDR1 SGDLS and CDR2 YYNGEE. The V gene lost 4 bases and the J gene lost 4 bases, with 18 bases spanning the gap. This CDR3 reads CASSPSPPGSYNEQFF. DNA for the CDR3: TGTGCCAGCAGCCCTAGCCCCCCCGGGTCTTACAATGAGCAGTTCTTC.

The V gene is TRBV30, the J gene TRBJ1-1, with D possibly matching TRBD1 (5 bases). In germline, CDR1 is GTSNPN, CDR2 SVGIG (reference sequence). Trimming cost V 3 bases and J 5 bases, with 13 bases left between them. This CDR3 comprises 13 residues. CDR3 bases: TGTGCCTGGAGCACCCAGGGAGGTACTGAAGCTTTCTTT. Translating it yields CAWSTQGGTEAFF.

This clone was seen once. This chain uses TRBV7-9 with TRBJ2-5, with D perhaps matching TRBD1 or TRBD2 (5 bases each). This CDR3 contains 14 residues. Germline loops: CDR1 SEHNR, CDR2 FQNEAQ (reference sequence). V lost 3 bases and J 4 bases, leaving 12 bases between the germline ends. This chain's CDR3 is CASSFGDRRETQYF. DNA for the CDR3: TGTGCCAGCAGCTTCGGGGACCGTCGAGAGACCCAGTACTTC.

V gene TRBV5-1 combines with J gene TRBJ2-2; D possibly corresponds to TRBD1 (5 bases). TRBJ1-3 matches the DNA end more closely, so the J call is doubtful. Germline V gene lookup returns CDR1 SGHRS and CDR2 YFSETQ. The CDR3 extends over 15 amino acids. In DNA form, the CDR3 reads TGCGCCAGCAGCTCCCAGGGCCTGACTGGAAACACCATATATTTT. Its translation is CASSSQGLTGNTIYF.

The chain combines TRBV2 with TRBJ2-1, with a weak D call TRBD2 (6 bases). V was pared by 10 bases and J by 3 bases, with 13 bases between. The CDR3 is 13 residues long. Germline V gene lookup returns CDR1 SNHLY and CDR2 FYNNEI. CDR3 DNA sequence: TGTGCCACCATGGGACTCCTCTACAATGAGCAGTTCTTC. It encodes CATMGLLYNEQFF.

The rearrangement uses TRBV29-1 and TRBJ2-2, with D maybe TRBD1 (6 bases). The V gene's germline CDR1 is SQVTM and CDR2 ANQGSEA. This CDR3 comprises 13 residues. Trimming cost V 4 bases and J 7 bases, with 13 bases left between them. In DNA, the CDR3 is TGCAGCGTTGTCCCTGGGGGCAACGGGGAGCTGTTTTTT. Translation gives CSVVPGGNGELFF.

J is TRBJ2-3 and V is TRBV11-2; D is perhaps TRBD2 (5 bases). The germline V gene encodes CDR1 SGHAT and CDR2 FQNNGV. This CDR3 has 15 amino acids. The V and J ends lost 6 bases and 0 bases respectively, with 13 bases between them. The CDR3 coding sequence is TGTGCCAGCAGGGTAGCGTATGCTAGCACAGATACGCAGTATTTT. This gives the protein CASRVAYASTDTQYF.

V usage is TRBV29-1 and J usage is TRBJ2-1; D remains unclear. This CDR3 is built from 12 residues. Germline CDR1 is SQVTM and CDR2 is ANQGSEA. V shed 3 bases and J shed 5 bases, with 8 bases lying between them. Here the CDR3 DNA reads TGCAGCGTTGATCATGAGGACAATGAGCAGTTCTTC. Translation gives CSVDHEDNEQFF.

The V call is TRBV4-2, the J call TRBJ1-4, with TRBD1 matching 7 bases. The CDR3 is 16 residues long. Trimming removed 2 bases from V and 3 bases from J; junction bases left unmatched: 6. Germline V gives CDR1 LGHNA, CDR2 YNFKEQ. In nucleotides, the CDR3 is TGTGCCAGCAGCCAACCACTGCAGGGGGCTAATGAAAAACTGTTTTTT. Its protein product is CASSQPLQGANEKLFF.

V gene TRBV6-5 combines with J gene TRBJ1-4; TRBD1 might be the D (5 bases). The CDR3 consists of 14 residues. CDR1 and CDR2 (germline): MNHEY, SVGAGI. V lost 6 bases, J lost 7 bases, and 15 bases lay in between. Written as DNA, the CDR3 is TGTGCCAGCAGAAAACCCGGGACGAGTGAAAAACTGTTTTTT. It yields the protein CASRKPGTSEKLFF.

This chain links TRBV6-6 with TRBJ2-7; TRBD2 aligns across 9 bases. The CDR3 spans 15 residues. Germline V gives CDR1 MNHNY, CDR2 SVGAGI (reference sequence). With 6 bases clipped from V and 4 bases from J, the junction kept 10 bases outside the gene matches. The CDR3 coding sequence is TGTGCCAGCAGCCGCGTAGCGGGAGTAGGGTACGAGCAGTACTTC. Its protein product is CASSRVAGVGYEQYF.

The chain recombines TRBV11-2 with TRBJ2-1; D tentatively reads TRBD1 or TRBD2 (5 bases each). The germline V gene has CDR1 SGHAT and CDR2 FQNNGV. The CDR3 totals 14 residues. V lost 5 bases and J 5 bases, leaving 13 bases between the germline ends. CDR3 residues: CASSARGGNNEQFF. CDR3 sequence (DNA): TGTGCCAGCAGCGCCCGGGGCGGCAACAATGAGCAGTTCTTC.

This clone was seen once. This chain joins TRBV2 and TRBJ2-6; 10 bases line up with TRBD1. Germline-derived CDR1 and CDR2 are SNHLY and FYNNEI. J gave up 3 bases and V 6 bases, and 5 bases lay outside the gene matches. The CDR3 totals 16 residues. The CDR3, as DNA: TGTGCCAGCAGGGACAGGGGGTTAGTTGGGGCCAACGTCCTGACTTTC. Its protein product is CASRDRGLVGANVLTF.

This clone was detected once. This chain connects TRBV6-6 to TRBJ2-7; D might be TRBD1 (5 bases). CDR1 is MNHNY, CDR2 SVGAGI, per germline (reference sequence). There are 15 residues in the CDR3. V gave up 6 bases and J gave up 0 bases, with 15 bases separating them. This CDR3 is CASRLLGQGSYEQYF. The CDR3 DNA follows: TGTGCCAGCAGGCTCCTAGGGCAGGGCTCCTACGAGCAGTACTTC.

The DNA of the CDR3 is TGCGCCAGCAGAGCCGGGACTAGCGGTTTACCGAACACCGGGGAGCTGTTTTTT. It translates to CASRAGTSGLPNTGELFF. The genes are TRBV10-1 and TRBJ2-2, with 11 bases identical to TRBD2. CDR3 length equals 18 residues. Trimming cost V 6 bases and J 0 bases; bases outside gene matches: 9. Germline CDR1 is WNHNN and CDR2 is SYGVQD (reference sequence).

The J gene is TRBJ2-7, the V gene TRBV7-2; 8 positions match TRBD2. This CDR3 is 14 amino acids long. V shed 6 bases and J 3 bases; nucleotides not matched to a gene: 7. Germline loops: CDR1 SGHTA, CDR2 FQGNSA. CDR3 loop: CASSLTSEGYEQYF. In DNA, the CDR3 is TGTGCCAGCAGTCTGACTAGCGAGGGCTACGAGCAGTACTTC.

The chain uses TRBV9 and TRBJ1-2, with D uncertain. The V and J ends lost 0 bases and 7 bases respectively, with 13 bases between them. The germline V gene has CDR1 SGDLS and CDR2 YYNGEE. This CDR3 comprises 14 residues. This CDR3 reads CASSVAASGGGYTF. The CDR3 nucleotides read TGTGCCAGCAGCGTAGCTGCGTCAGGCGGTGGCTACACCTTC. Variable domain in full (rest from reference TRBV9 and TRBJ1-2): DSGVTQTPKHLITATGQRVTLRCSPRSGDLSVYWYQQSLDQGLQFLIQYYNGEERAKGNILERFSAQQFPDLHSELNLSSLELGDSALYFCASSVAASGGGYTFGSGTRLTVV.

The chain carries TRBV6-5 and TRBJ2-1; the match to TRBD2 covers 7 bases. In germline, CDR1 is MNHEY, CDR2 SVGAGI. CDR3 length: 15 residues. J gave up 3 bases and V 6 bases, and 8 bases lay outside the gene matches. CDR3 sequence reads: CASRKQRDLYNEQFF. The DNA for the CDR3 is TGTGCCAGCAGAAAACAGCGGGACCTCTACAATGAGCAGTTCTTC.

The V gene is TRBV7-9, the J gene TRBJ1-2, with 10 bases aligning to TRBD1. CDR1 is SEHNR and CDR2 is FQNEAQ in the germline V gene (reference sequence). The CDR3 consists of 14 residues. With 5 bases clipped from V and 4 bases from J, the junction kept 4 bases outside the gene matches. The CDR3 sequence is CASSGTGDVYGYTF. CDR3 DNA sequence: TGTGCCAGCAGCGGGACAGGGGACGTCTATGGCTACACCTTC.

The table lists this clone with a count of one. The V and J genes are TRBV2 and TRBJ2-7, with D tentatively TRBD2 (5 bases). V was cut by 3 bases and J by 4 bases, with 13 bases left in between. From germline, CDR1 is SNHLY and CDR2 FYNNEI. This CDR3 comprises 14 residues. DNA of the CDR3: TGTGCCAGCAGTGACGTGGGAGCGAGGTACGAGCAGTACTTC. It yields the protein CASSDVGARYEQYF.

CDR3 DNA: TGTGCCAGCTCACCTTTCGAGGGAACCGGGGAGCTGTTTTTT. Amino acid sequence: CASSPFEGTGELFF. This chain connects TRBV18 to TRBJ2-2; a weak D match, TRBD2 (5 bases). Looked up from germline, CDR1 is KGHSH and CDR2 is LQKENI. Trimming shortened V by 3 bases and J by 5 bases, and 10 bases separated the two germline ends. The CDR3 length is 14 residues.

The chain is built from TRBV5-1 and TRBJ2-1, with 11 bases fitting TRBD2. The CDR3 runs to 16 residues. CDR1 SGHRS and CDR2 YFSETQ come from the germline V gene. The J segment lost 8 bases and the V segment lost 2 bases, leaving 9 bases of the junction unmatched. The CDR3 DNA is TGCGCCAGCAGCTTAGGGTGGCTAGCGGGAGGTGATGAGCAGTTCTTC. This gives the protein CASSLGWLAGGDEQFF.

This chain joins TRBV27 and TRBJ1-4; 8 positions match TRBD1. The CDR3 loop spans 13 amino acids. From germline, CDR1 is MNHEY and CDR2 SMNVEV (reference sequence). Trimming cost V 6 bases and J 5 bases; bases outside gene matches: 2. CDR3 nucleotide sequence: TGTGCCAGCAGAAGACAGGGGAATGAAAAACTGTTTTTT. Its protein is CASRRQGNEKLFF.

The rearrangement links TRBV7-9 to TRBJ2-6; no clear D gene. Trimming cost V 0 bases and J 0 bases, with 6 bases left between them. The germline V gene encodes CDR1 SEHNR and CDR2 FQNEAQ (reference sequence). The CDR3 is 16 residues long. CDR3 DNA sequence: TGTGCCAGCAGCTTAGCGTACACCTCTGGGGCCAACGTCCTGACTTTC. Translating it yields CASSLAYTSGANVLTF.

The V and J genes are TRBV10-3 and TRBJ1-1; TRBD1 might be the D (6 bases). CDR3 length: 13 amino acids. CDR1 ENHRY and CDR2 SYGVKD come from the germline V gene. Trimming cost V 1 base and J 11 bases, with 14 bases left between them. The CDR3 here is CAISELDRPAAFF. The CDR3 DNA follows: TGTGCCATCAGTGAGTTGGACAGACCAGCCGCTTTCTTT.

This clone was picked up one time. V gene TRBV7-2 combines with J gene TRBJ2-7; 10 positions match TRBD2. V gave up 5 bases and J gave up 5 bases; unmatched junction bases: 9. The CDR3 has 15 amino acids. In germline, CDR1 is SGHTA, CDR2 FQGNSA. CDR3 bases: TGTGCCAGCAGCCTGCGGCTAGCGGGAGCCGACGAGCAGTACTTC. It is translated as CASSLRLAGADEQYF.

This clone came up once. The chain recombines TRBV6-1 with TRBJ2-3, with no clear D. This CDR3 spans 12 amino acids. Trimming took off 2 bases at V and 2 bases at J, with 2 bases between the two ends. Germline V lookup: CDR1 MNHNS, CDR2 SASEGT. The CDR3 DNA follows: TGTGCCAGCAGTGAACCCACAGATACGCAGTATTTT. As protein: CASSEPTDTQYF.